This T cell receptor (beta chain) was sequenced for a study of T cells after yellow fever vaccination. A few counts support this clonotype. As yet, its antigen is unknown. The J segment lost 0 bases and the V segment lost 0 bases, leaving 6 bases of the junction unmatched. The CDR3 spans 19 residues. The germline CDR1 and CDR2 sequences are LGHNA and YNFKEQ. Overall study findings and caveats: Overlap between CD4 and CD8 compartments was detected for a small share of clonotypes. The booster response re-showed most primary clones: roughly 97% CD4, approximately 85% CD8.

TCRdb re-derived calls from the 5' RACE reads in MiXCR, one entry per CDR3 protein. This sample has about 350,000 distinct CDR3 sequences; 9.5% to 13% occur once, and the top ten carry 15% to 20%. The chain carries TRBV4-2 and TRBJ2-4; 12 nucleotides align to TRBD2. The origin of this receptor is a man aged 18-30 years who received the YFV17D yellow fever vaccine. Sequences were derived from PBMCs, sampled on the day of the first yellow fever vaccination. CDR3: CASSQEGLAGGVAKNIQYF. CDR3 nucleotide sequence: TGTGCCAGCAGCCAAGAAGGTCTAGCGGGGGGGGTAGCCAAAAACATTCAGTACTTC.